This TCR beta chain was sequenced during a study of a mutant IDH1 vaccine in newly diagnosed glioma. Assay used: immunoSEQ multiplex PCR; TCRdb lists only in-frame clones, some missing. The sample records some 50,000 clones, approximately 84% being singletons. With regard to this clone: No antigen is known for it.

The J segment lost 9 bases and the V segment lost 3 bases, leaving 8 bases of the junction unmatched. Germline V CDR1 and CDR2: LNHDA, SQIVND (reference sequence). This CDR3 comprises 16 residues. Time point reported: week 47, end of study. With topical imiquimod, each dose of the vaccine consisted of 300 ug of mutant IDH1 20-mer peptide. This rearrangement joins TRBV19 to TRBJ2-1; 13 nucleotides match TRBD2. The receptor comes from a woman in her thirties with glioma. Some clones in this sample may be carry-over from other donors' samples. Sample: PBMCs, taken from a glioma patient whose treatment included an IDH1 peptide vaccine. This CDR3 reads CASSMTSGRREIEQFF. The CDR3, as DNA: TGTGCCAGTAGTATGACTAGCGGGAGGAGAGAGATTGAGCAGTTCTTC.